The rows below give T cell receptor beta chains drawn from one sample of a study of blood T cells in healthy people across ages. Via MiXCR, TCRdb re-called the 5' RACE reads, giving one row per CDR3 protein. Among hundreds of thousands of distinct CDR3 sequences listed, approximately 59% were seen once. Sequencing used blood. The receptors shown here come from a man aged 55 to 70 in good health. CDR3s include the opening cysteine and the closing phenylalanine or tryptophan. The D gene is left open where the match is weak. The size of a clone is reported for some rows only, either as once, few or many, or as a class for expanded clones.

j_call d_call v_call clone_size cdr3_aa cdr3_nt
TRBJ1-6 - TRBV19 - CASSVTSSYNSPLHF TGTGCCAGTAGTGTGACGAGCTCCTATAATTCACCCCTCCACTTT
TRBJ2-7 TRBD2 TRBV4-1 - CASSQASGRPSYEQYF TGCGCCAGCAGCCAAGCGAGCGGGAGGCCATCCTACGAGCAGTACTTC
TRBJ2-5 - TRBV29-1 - CSVVFSQETQYF TGCAGCGTTGTTTTTAGCCAAGAGACCCAGTACTTC
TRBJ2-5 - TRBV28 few CASSSQGGEETQYF TGTGCCAGCAGCTCACAGGGAGGGGAAGAGACCCAGTACTTC
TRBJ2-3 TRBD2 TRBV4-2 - CASSQDRASGESDTQYF TGTGCCAGCAGCCAAGATCGGGCTAGCGGGGAATCAGATACGCAGTATTTT
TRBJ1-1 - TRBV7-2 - CASSPPLGREAFF TGTGCCAGCAGCCCCCCCCTCGGCAGGGAAGCTTTCTTT
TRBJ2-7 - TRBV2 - CASTALLPYEQYF TGTGCCAGCACCGCCCTGTTACCATACGAGCAGTACTTC
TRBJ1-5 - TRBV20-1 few CSATRLGAVNQPQHF TGCAGTGCTACAAGACTAGGTGCGGTCAATCAGCCCCAGCATTTT
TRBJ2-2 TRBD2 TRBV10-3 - CASCPAGGLGELFF TGTGCCTCCTGCCCAGCGGGGGGACTCGGGGAGCTGTTTTTT
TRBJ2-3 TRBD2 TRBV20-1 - CSAGRLADSTDTQYF TGCAGTGCTGGCAGACTAGCGGATAGCACAGATACGCAGTATTTT
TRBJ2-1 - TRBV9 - CASSVERANNEQFF TGTGCCAGCAGCGTGGAGCGGGCCAACAATGAGCAGTTCTTC
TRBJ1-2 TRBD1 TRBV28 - CASSTGTGVGYTF TGCGCCAGCAGTACAGGGACAGGGGTAGGCTACACCTTC
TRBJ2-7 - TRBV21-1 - CASATGASYEQYF TGTGCCAGCGCCACCGGGGCTTCCTACGAGCAGTACTTC
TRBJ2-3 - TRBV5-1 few CASSTTGASTDTQYF TGCGCCAGCAGCACAACGGGGGCTAGCACAGATACGCAGTATTTT
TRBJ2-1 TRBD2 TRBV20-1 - CSARPDSGVYNEQFF TGCAGTGCTAGACCAGATAGCGGGGTCTACAATGAGCAGTTCTTC
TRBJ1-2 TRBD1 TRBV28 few CASSSTGGGDGYTF TGTGCCAGCAGTTCAACAGGGGGCGGGGATGGCTACACCTTC
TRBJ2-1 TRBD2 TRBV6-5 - CASSYSPSGGYNEQFF TGTGCCAGCAGTTACTCCCCTAGCGGGGGCTACAATGAGCAGTTCTTC
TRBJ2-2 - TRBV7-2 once CASTKGLPNTGELFF TGTGCCAGCACCAAGGGACTGCCGAACACCGGGGAGCTGTTTTTT
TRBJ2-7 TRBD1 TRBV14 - CASSQSPGTGAYEQYF TGTGCCAGCAGCCAATCACCTGGGACAGGGGCTTACGAGCAGTACTTC
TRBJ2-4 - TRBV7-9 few CASSPPGGGQKNIQYF TGTGCCAGCAGCCCCCCAGGTGGGGGCCAAAAAAACATTCAGTACTTC
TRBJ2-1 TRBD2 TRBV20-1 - CSASTSGSYNEQFF TGCAGTGCTAGTACTAGCGGCTCCTACAATGAGCAGTTCTTC
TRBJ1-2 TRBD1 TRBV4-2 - CASSQLGTENGYTF TGTGCCAGCAGCCAACTCGGGACAGAGAATGGCTACACCTTC
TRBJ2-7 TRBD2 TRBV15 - CATSNFGGAYEQYF TGTGCCACCAGCAATTTCGGGGGGGCCTACGAGCAGTACTTC
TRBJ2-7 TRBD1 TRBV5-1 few CASSLGQGSTYEQYF TGTGCCAGCAGTTTAGGACAGGGGAGCACCTACGAGCAGTACTTC
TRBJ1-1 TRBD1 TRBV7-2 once CASSISGQGPTEAFF TGTGCCAGCAGCATATCCGGACAGGGACCCACTGAAGCTTTCTTT